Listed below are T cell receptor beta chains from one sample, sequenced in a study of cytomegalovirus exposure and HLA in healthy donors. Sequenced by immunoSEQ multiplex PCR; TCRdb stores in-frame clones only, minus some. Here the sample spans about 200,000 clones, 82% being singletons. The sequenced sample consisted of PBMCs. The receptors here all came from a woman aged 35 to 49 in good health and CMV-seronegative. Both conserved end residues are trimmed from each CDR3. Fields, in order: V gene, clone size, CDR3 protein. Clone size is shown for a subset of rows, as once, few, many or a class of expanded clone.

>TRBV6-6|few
ASSRAARSSEQY
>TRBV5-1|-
ASSATGATDTQY
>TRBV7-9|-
ASSFGQGPDTQY
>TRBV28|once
ASSPPGGRRERGYT
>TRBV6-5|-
ASSVPGQGWYGYT
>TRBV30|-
AWNRFEQGTTF
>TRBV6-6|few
ASSYKAGVQF
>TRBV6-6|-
ASTGTSGSSYNEQF
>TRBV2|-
AGSTGWDQPQH
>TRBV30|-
AWSLWTGELF
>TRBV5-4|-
ASSLRGSYEQY
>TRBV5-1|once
ASRSQGLTYEQY
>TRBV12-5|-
ASGSGGGGRASETQY